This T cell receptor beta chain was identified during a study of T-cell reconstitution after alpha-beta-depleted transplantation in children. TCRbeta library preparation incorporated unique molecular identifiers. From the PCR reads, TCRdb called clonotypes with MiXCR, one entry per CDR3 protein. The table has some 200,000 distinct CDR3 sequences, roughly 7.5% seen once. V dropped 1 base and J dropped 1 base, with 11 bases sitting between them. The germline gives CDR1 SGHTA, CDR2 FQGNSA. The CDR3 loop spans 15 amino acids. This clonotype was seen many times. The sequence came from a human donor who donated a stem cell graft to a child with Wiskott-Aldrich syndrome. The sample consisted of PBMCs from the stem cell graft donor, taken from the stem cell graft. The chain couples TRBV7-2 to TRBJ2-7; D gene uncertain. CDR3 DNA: TGTGCCAGCAGCTTAGAGATAGGTATATCCTACGAGCAGTACTTC. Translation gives CASSLEIGISYEQYF.